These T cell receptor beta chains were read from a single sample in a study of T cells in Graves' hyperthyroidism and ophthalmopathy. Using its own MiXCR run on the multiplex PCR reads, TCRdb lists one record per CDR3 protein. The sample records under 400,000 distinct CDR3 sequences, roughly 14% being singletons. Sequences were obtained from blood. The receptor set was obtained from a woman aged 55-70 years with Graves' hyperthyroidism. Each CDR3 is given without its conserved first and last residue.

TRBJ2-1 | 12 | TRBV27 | ASSPRSMYNEQF
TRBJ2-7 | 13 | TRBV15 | ATSRDLASGDEQY
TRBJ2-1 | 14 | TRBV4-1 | ASSQDLSLFHNEQF
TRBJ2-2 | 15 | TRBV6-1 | ASMHISGPHDTGELF
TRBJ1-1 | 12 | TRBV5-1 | ASSPTTGGTEAF
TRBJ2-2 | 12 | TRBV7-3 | ASKDRGYTGELF
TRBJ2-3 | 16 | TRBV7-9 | ASSSPLAGGPSTDTQY
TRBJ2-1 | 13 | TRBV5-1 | ASILELGSKNEQF
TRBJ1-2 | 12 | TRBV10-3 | AISDYRENYGYT
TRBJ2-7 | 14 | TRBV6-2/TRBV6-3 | ASEDYSGRGTYEQY
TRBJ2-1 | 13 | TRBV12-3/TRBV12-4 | ASSFYGLAGDEQF
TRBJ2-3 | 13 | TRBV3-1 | ASSQAGANTDTQY
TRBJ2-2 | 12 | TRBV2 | ASKGQGATGELF
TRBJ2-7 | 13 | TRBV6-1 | ASSSGSSNGYEQY
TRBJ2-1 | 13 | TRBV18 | ASSLREGGNNEQF
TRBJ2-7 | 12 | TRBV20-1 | SASPPGGENEQY
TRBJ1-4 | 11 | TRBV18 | ASSREEAEKLF
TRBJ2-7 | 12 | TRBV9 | ASSVGDLPYEQY
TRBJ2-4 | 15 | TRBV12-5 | ASGLVVTRLAKNIQY
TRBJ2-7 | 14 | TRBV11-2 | ASSPRGTNPTYEQY
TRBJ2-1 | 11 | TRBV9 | ASSVENRNEQF
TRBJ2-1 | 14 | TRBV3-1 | ASSPLNNPSYNEQF
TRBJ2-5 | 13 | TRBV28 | ASRSGQGQQETQY
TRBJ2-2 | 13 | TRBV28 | ASSRLAGNTGELF
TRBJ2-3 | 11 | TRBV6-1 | ATRLDYTDTQY
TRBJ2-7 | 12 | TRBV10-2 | ASGLAGVAYEQY
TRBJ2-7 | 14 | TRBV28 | ASSLAGVWNPQEQY
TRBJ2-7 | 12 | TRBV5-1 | ASSSLAGASEQY
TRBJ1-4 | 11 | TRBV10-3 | ATSTEYNEKLF
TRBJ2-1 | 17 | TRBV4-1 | ASSHPGLAAGSSYNEQF
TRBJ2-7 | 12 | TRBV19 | ASRHRQGAYEQY
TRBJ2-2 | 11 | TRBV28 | ASSLWPHGELF
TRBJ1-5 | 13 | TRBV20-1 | SARDLTGGNQPQH
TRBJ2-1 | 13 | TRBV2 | ASSPPSGGMRLQF
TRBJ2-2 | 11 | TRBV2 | ASSTQGSGELF
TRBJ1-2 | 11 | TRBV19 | ASSNAQAYGYT
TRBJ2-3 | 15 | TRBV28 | ASRPVAGARGTDTQY
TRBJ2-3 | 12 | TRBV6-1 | ASSGREGVDTQY
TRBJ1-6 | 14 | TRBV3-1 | ASSQSHVGVHSPLH
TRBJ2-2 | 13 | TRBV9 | ASSPTGLNTGELF
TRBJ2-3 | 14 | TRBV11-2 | ASRSGGRAQKDTQY
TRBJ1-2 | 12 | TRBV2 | ASGDSIAYGGYT
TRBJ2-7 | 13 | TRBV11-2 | ASSLNSGRTYEQY
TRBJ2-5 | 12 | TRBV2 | ASSWTSTQETQY
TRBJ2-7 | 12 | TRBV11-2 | ASSPIRGEWEQY
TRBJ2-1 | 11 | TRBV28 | ASMLAGGHEQF
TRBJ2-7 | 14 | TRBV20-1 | SARLPGLAVPYEQY
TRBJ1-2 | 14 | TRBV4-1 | ASSQTGSGGIDGYT
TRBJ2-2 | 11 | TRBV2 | ASSEAPSGELF
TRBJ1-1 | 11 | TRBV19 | ASSKRTSTEAF
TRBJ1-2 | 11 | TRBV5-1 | ASLAYRGDGYT
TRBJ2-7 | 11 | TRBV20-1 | SATSGGYYEQY
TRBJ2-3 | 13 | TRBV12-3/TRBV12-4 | ASTRRGRAADTQY
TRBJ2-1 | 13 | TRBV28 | ASSLGTLNLNEQF
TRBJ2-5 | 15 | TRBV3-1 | ASSQDSLAAGQETQY
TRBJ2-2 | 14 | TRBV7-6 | ASRPTSGRATGELF
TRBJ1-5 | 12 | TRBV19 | ASSIGASNQPQH
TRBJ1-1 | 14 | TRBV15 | ATSRSGTAHGTEAF
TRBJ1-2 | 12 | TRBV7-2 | ASSPQGWGGGYT
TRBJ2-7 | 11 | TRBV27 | ASSFREAYEQY